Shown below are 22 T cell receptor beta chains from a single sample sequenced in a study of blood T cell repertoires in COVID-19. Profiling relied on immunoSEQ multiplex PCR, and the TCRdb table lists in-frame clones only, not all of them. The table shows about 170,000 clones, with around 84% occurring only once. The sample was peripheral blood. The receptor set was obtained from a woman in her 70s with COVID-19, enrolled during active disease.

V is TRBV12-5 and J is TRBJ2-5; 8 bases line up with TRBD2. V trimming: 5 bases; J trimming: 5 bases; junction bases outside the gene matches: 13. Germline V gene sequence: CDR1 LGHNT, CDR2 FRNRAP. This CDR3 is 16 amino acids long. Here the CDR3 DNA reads TGTGCTAGTGGTGGAAAAGCGGGGGTCGGCGGGGAGACCCAGTACTTC. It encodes CASGGKAGVGGETQYF. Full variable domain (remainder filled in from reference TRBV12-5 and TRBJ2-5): DARVTQTPRHKVTEMGQEVTMRCQPILGHNTVFWYRQTMMQGLELLAYFRNRAPLDDSGMPKDRFSAEMPDATLATLKIQPSEPRDSAVYFCASGGKAGVGGETQYFGPGTRLLVL.

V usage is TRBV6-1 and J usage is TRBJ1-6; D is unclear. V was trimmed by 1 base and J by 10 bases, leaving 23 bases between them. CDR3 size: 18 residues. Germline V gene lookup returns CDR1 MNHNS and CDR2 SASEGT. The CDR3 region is CASSEDLKRWRRESPLHF. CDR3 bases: TGTGCCAGCAGTGAAGACCTGAAGCGTTGGCGAAGAGAATCACCCCTCCACTTT.

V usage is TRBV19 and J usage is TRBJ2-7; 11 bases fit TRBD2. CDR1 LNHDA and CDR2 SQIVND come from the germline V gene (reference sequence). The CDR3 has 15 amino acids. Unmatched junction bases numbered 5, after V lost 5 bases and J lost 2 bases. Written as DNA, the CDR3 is TGTGCCAGTAGTCTCACTAGCGGGAGTCCCTACGAGCAGTACTTC. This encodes CASSLTSGSPYEQYF.

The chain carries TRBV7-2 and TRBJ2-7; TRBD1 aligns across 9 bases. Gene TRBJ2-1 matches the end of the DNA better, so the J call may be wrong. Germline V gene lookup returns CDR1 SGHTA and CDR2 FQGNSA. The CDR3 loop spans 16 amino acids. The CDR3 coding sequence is TGTGCCAGCAGCTTAATGGGGACAGGGCGGTACAATGAGCAGTTCTTC. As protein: CASSLMGTGRYNEQFF.

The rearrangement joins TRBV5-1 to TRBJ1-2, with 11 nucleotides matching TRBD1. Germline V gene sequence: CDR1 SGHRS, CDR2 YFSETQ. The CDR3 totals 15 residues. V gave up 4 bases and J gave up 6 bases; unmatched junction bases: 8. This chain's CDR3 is CASSAIGTGGDGYTF. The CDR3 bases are TGCGCCAGCAGCGCTATTGGGACAGGGGGAGATGGCTACACCTTC.

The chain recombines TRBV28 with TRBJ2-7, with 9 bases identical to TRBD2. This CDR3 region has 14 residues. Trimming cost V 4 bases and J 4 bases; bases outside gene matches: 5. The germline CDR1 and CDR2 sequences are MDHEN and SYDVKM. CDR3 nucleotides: TGTGCCAGCAGTTGGCTAGCGGGGCCTTACGAGCAGTACTTC. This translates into CASSWLAGPYEQYF. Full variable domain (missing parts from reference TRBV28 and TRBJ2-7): DVKVTQSSRYLVKRTGEKVFLECVQDMDHENMFWYRQDPGLGLRLIYFSYDVKMKEKGDIPEGYSVSREKKERFSLILESASTNQTSMYLCASSWLAGPYEQYFGPGTRLTVT.

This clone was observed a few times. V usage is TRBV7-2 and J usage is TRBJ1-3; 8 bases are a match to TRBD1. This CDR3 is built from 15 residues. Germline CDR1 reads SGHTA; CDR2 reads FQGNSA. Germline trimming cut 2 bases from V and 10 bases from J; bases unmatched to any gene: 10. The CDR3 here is CASSLSSQGAWTIYF. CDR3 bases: TGTGCCAGCAGCTTATCAAGTCAGGGGGCTTGGACCATATATTTT.

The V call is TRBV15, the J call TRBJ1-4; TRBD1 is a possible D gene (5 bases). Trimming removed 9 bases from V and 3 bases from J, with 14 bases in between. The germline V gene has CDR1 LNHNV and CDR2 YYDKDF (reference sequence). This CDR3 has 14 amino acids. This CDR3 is CATGRGRANEKLFF. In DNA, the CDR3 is TGTGCCACGGGAAGGGGCCGGGCTAATGAAAAACTGTTTTTT.

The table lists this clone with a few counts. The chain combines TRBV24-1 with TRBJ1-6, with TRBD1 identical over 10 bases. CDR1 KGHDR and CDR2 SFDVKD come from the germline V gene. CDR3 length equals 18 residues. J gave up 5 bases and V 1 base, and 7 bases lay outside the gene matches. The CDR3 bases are TGTGCCACCAGTGATTTTCACCGGGACAGGGGACATAATTCACCCCTCCACTTT. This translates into CATSDFHRDRGHNSPLHF.

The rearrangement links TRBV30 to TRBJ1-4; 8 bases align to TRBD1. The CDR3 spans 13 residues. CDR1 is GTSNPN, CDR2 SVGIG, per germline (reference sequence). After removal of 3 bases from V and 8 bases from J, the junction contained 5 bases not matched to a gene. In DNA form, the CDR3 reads TGTGCCTGGAGGACAGGGGCCGGGGAAAAACTGTTTTTT. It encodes CAWRTGAGEKLFF.

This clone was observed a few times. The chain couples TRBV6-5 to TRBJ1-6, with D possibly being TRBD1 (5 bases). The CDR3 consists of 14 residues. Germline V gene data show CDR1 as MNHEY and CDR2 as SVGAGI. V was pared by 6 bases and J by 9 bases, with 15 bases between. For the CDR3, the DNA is TGTGCCAGCAGGACTTCAGGGTCAGGTTCACCCCTCCACTTT. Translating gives CASRTSGSGSPLHF.

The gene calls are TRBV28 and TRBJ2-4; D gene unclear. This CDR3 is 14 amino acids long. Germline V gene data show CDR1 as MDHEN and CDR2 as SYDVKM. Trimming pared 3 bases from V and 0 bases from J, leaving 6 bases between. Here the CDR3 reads CASSFPKAKNIQYF. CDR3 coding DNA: TGTGCCAGCAGTTTCCCCAAAGCCAAAAACATTCAGTACTTC.

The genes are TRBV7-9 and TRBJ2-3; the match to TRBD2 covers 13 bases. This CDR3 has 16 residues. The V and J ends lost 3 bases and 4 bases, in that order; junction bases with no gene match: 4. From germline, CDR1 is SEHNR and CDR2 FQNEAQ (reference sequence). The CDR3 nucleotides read TGTGCCAGCAGCTTCCGGACTAGCGGGAGCCCAGATACGCAGTATTTT. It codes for CASSFRTSGSPDTQYF.

Here the CDR3 reads CAWGANTGASTDTQYF. CDR3 DNA: TGTGCCTGGGGAGCGAATACAGGTGCTAGCACAGATACGCAGTATTTT. This chain joins TRBV30 and TRBJ2-3; the D gene is possibly TRBD1 (5 bases). The CDR3 runs to 16 residues. In germline, CDR1 is GTSNPN, CDR2 SVGIG (reference sequence). V lost 5 bases to trimming and J lost 0 bases, with 18 bases between them. Combining the CDR3 with reference TRBV30 and TRBJ2-3 gives the whole variable domain SQTIHQWPATLVQPVGSPLSLECTVEGTSNPNLYWYRQAAGRGLQLLFYSVGIGQISSEVPQNLSASRPQDRQFILSSKKLLLSDSGFYLCAWGANTGASTDTQYFGPGTRLTVL.

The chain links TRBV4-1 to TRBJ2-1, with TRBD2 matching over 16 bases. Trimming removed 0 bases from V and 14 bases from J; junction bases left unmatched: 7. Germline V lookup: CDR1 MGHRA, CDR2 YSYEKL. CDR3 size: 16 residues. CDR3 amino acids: CASSQDPGLAGGVEFF. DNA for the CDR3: TGCGCCAGCAGCCAAGATCCGGGACTAGCGGGGGGGGTAGAGTTCTTC.

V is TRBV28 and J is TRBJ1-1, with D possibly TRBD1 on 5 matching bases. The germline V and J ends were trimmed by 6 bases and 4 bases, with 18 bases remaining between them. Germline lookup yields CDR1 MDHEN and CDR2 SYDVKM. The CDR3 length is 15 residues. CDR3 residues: CASSPLIQGGTEAFF. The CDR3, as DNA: TGTGCCAGCAGCCCTCTCATTCAGGGCGGCACTGAAGCTTTCTTT.

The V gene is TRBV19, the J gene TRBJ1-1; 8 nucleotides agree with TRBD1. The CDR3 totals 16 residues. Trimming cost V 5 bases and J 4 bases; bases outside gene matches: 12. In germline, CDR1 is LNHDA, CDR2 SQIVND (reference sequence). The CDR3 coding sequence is TGTGCCAGTAGTGCGGTTCTGACAGGGGTTTCCACTGAAGCTTTCTTT. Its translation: CASSAVLTGVSTEAFF.

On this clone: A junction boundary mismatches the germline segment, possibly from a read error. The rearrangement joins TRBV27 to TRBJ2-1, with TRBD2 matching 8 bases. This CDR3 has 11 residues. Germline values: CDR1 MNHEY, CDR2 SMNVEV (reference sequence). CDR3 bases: TGTGCCAGCAGTCCCCAGCGGGGGTTGGTCTTC. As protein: CASSPQRGLVF.

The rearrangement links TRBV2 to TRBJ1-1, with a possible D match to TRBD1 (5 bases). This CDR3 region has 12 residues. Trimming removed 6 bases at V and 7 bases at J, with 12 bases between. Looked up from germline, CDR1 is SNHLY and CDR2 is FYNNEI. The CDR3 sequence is CASSPRGGEAFF. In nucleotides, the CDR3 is TGTGCCAGCAGCCCCCGGGGGGGTGAAGCTTTCTTT.

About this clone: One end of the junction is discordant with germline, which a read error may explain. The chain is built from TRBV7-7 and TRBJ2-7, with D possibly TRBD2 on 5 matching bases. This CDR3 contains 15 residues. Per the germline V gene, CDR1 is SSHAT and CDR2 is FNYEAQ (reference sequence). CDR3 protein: CASTHKRAAVYEQYF. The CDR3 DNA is TGTGCTAGCACCCACAAAAGAGCGGCTGTGTACGAGCAGTACTTC. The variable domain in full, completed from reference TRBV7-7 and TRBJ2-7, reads GAGVSQSPRYKVTKRGQDVTLRCDPISSHATLYWYQQALGQGPEFLTYFNYEAQPDKSGLPSDRFSAERPEGSISTLTIQRTEQRDSAMYRCASTHKRAAVYEQYFGPGTRLTVT.

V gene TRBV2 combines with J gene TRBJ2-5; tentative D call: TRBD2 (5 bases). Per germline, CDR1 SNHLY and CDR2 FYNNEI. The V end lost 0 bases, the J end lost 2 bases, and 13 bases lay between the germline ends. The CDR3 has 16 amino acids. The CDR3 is CASSEAISRGQETQYF. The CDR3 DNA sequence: TGTGCCAGCAGTGAAGCTATTAGTAGAGGGCAAGAGACCCAGTACTTC.

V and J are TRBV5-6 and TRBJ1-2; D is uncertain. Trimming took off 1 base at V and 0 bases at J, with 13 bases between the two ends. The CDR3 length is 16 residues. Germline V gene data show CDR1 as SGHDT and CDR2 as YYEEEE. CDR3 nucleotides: TGTGCCAGCAGCTTGACCGGTCTGCGGGCTAACTATGGCTACACCTTC. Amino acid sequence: CASSLTGLRANYGYTF.